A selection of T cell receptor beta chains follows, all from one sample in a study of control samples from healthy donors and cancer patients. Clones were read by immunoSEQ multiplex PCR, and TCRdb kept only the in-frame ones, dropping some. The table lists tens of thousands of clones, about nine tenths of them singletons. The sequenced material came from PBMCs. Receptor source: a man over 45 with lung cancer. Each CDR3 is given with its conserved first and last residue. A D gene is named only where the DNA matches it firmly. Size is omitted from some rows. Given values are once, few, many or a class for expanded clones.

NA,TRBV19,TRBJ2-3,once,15,CASSNRQGLTDTQYF,TGTGCCAGTAGTAACCGACAGGGACTCACAGATACGCAGTATTTT
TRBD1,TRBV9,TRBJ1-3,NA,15,CASSVRQGFGNTIYF,TGTGCCAGCAGCGTGCGACAGGGCTTTGGAAACACCATATATTTT
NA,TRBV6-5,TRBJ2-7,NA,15,CASSYWQGRTYEQYF,TGTGCCAGCAGTTATTGGCAGGGGAGAACCTACGAGCAGTACTTC
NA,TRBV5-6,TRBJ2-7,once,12,CASSPGGYEQYF,TGTGCCAGCAGCCCCGGGGGCTACGAGCAGTACTTC
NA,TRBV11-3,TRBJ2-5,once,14,CASSLGKGSRTQYF,TGTGCCAGCAGCTTAGGGAAGGGTTCGAGAACCCAGTACTTC
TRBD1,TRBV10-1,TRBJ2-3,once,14,CASSPGQGTDTQYF,TGCGCCAGCAGCCCGGGACAGGGCACAGATACGCAGTATTTT
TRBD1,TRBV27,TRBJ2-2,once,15,CASSPGQGIRGELFF,TGTGCCAGCAGTCCCGGACAGGGTATTAGAGGGGAGCTGTTTTTT
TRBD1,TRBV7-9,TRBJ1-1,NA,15,CASSLARGQGTEAFF,TGTGCCAGCAGCTTAGCGCGAGGACAGGGCACTGAAGCTTTCTTT
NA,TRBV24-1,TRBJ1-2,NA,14,CATSDSGTNYGYTF,TGTGCCACCAGTGACTCCGGGACAAACTATGGCTACACCTTC
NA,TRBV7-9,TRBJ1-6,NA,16,CASSSRGTRTDSPLHF,TGTGCCAGCAGCTCAAGGGGAACCCGGACCGATTCACCCCTCCACTTT
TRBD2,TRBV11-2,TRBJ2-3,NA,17,CASSLRLAGTTTDTQYF,TGTGCCAGCAGCTTACGTCTAGCGGGGACCACTACAGATACGCAGTATTTT
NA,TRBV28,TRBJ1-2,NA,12,CASSFQGYGYTF,TGTGCCAGCAGTTTCCAGGGGTATGGCTACACCTTC
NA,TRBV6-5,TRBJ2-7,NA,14,CASSLTPDSHEQYF,TGTGCCAGCAGCCTTACCCCGGACTCCCACGAGCAGTACTTC
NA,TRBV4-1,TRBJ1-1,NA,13,CASTQMVGTEAFF,TGCGCCAGCACCCAAATGGTGGGGACTGAAGCTTTCTTT
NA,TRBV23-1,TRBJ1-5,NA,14,CASRSGDRGQPQHF,TGCGCCAGCAGATCAGGGGATAGAGGTCAGCCCCAGCATTTT
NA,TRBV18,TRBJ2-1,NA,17,CASSPPFAGTQNNEQFF,TGTGCCAGCTCACCACCATTCGCCGGGACACAGAACAATGAGCAGTTCTTC
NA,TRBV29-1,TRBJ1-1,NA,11,CSGALNTEAFF,TGCAGCGGGGCTCTGAACACTGAAGCTTTCTTT
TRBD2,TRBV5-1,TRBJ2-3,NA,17,CASSTGTSGGALDTQYF,TGCGCCAGCAGCACAGGGACTAGCGGGGGGGCCTTAGATACGCAGTATTTT
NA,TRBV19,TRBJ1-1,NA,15,CASSIATGGRAEAFF,TGTGCCAGTAGTATAGCTACGGGTGGCAGGGCTGAAGCTTTCTTT
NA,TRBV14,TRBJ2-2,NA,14,CASSDALRTGELFF,TGTGCCAGCAGCGACGCCCTCAGGACCGGGGAGCTGTTTTTT
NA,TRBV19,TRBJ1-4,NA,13,CASRGGAEEKLFF,TGTGCCAGTAGGGGGGGGGCCGAGGAAAAACTGTTTTTT
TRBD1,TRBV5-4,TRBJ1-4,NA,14,CASSKDRGSEKLFF,TGTGCCAGCAGCAAGGACAGGGGTTCTGAAAAACTGTTTTTT
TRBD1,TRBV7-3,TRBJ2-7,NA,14,CASSLTGGVYEQYF,TGTGCCAGCAGCCTAACAGGGGGCGTGTACGAGCAGTACTTC
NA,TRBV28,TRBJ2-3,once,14,CASSVTGVKDTQYF,TGTGCCAGCAGTGTCACAGGAGTCAAAGATACGCAGTATTTT
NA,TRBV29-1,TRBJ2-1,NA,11,CSVFSYNEQFF,TGCAGCGTTTTTAGTTACAATGAGCAGTTCTTC
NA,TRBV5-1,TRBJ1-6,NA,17,CASSLAQGSSYNSPLHF,TGCGCCAGCAGCTTGGCACAGGGCAGCTCCTATAATTCACCCCTCCACTTT
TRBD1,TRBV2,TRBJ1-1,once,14,CASKGQGGGTEAFF,TGTGCCAGCAAGGGACAGGGCGGTGGCACTGAAGCTTTCTTT
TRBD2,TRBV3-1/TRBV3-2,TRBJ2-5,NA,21,CASSQVDNGTSGEPGRETQYF,TGTGCCAGCAGCCAAGTCGACAATGGGACTAGCGGGGAGCCGGGTCGAGAGACCCAGTACTTC
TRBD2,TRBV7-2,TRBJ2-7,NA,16,CASSLGASGAFYEQYF,TGTGCCAGCAGCTTAGGCGCTAGCGGGGCTTTCTACGAGCAGTACTTC
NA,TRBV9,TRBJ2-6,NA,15,CASSVGGTGANVLTF,TGTGCCAGCAGCGTAGGTGGTACTGGGGCCAACGTCCTGACTTTC
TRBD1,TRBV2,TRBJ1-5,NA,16,CASSSTGGRLGQPQHF,TGTGCCAGCAGTAGTACAGGGGGTAGGCTCGGTCAGCCCCAGCATTTT
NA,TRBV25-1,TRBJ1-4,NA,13,CASSEIIWEKLFF,TGTGCCAGCAGTGAGATCATATGGGAAAAACTGTTTTTT
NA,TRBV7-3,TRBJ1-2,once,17,CASSLNPPGSDGDGYTF,TGTGCCAGCAGCTTAAACCCTCCGGGATCCGACGGGGATGGCTACACCTTC
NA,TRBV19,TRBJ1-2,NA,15,CASSIEDSYYDGYTF,TGTGCCAGTAGTATAGAGGACTCTTATTACGATGGCTACACCTTC
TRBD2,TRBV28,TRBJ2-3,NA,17,CASSLSRGSGGPDTQYF,TGTGCCAGCAGTCTCAGTCGGGGTAGCGGGGGGCCAGATACGCAGTATTTT
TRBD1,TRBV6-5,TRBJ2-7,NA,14,CASRKPGQSYEQYF,TGTGCCAGCAGAAAACCGGGACAGAGCTACGAGCAGTACTTC
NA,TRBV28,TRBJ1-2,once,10,CASSSRGYTF,TGTGCCAGCAGCAGCAGGGGCTACACCTTC
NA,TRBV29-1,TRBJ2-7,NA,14,CSVNSGTASYEQYF,TGCAGCGTTAACTCAGGGACTGCCTCCTACGAGCAGTACTTC
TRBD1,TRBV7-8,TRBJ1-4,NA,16,CASSLVPGQFNEKLFF,TGTGCCAGCAGCTTAGTACCGGGACAGTTTAATGAAAAACTGTTTTTT
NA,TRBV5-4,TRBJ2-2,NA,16,CASSSGTTANTGELFF,TGTGCCAGCAGCTCTGGGACAACAGCGAACACCGGGGAGCTGTTTTTT
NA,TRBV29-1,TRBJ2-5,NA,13,CSVETAGAETQYF,TGCAGCGTTGAAACAGCCGGAGCAGAGACCCAGTACTTC
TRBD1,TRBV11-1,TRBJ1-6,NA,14,CASSFAGGDSPLHF,TGTGCCAGCAGCTTCGCAGGGGGCGATTCACCCCTCCACTTT
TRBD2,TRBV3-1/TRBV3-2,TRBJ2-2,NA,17,CASSQRTSGGNTGELFF,TGTGCCAGCAGCCAAAGGACTAGCGGGGGGAACACCGGGGAGCTGTTTTTT
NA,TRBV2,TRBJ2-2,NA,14,CASTQVANTGELFF,TGTGCCTCTACCCAGGTCGCGAACACCGGGGAGCTGTTTTTT
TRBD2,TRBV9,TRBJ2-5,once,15,CASSAASGGGETQYF,TGTGCCAGCAGCGCCGCTAGCGGGGGAGGGGAGACCCAGTACTTC
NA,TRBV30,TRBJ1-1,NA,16,CAYSDGRARRNTEAFF,TGTGCCTACTCGGACGGACGGGCCCGTAGAAACACTGAAGCTTTCTTT
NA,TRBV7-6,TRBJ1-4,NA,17,CASSLQGLSSTNEKLFF,TGTGCCAGCAGCTTACAGGGGTTGTCCTCAACTAATGAAAAACTGTTTTTT
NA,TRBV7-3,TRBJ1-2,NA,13,CASSSSGSGGYTF,TGTGCCAGCAGCTCCTCGGGGAGTGGTGGCTACACCTTC
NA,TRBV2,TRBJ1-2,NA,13,CASSDQHNYGYTF,TGTGCCAGCAGTGATCAGCATAACTATGGCTACACCTTC
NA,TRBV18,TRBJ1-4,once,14,CASSPDAGREKLFF,TGTGCCAGCTCACCTGACGCGGGGCGGGAAAAACTGTTTTTT
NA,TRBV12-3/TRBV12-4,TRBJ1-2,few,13,CASSLRQNYGYTF,TGTGCCAGCAGTTTACGGCAGAACTATGGCTACACCTTC
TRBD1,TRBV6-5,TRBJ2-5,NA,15,CASSYGTGGSETQYF,TGTGCCAGCAGCTACGGGACAGGGGGCTCAGAGACCCAGTACTTC
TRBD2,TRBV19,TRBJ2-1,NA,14,CASKTAISGGEQFF,TGTGCCAGTAAAACGGCAATCTCGGGGGGTGAGCAGTTCTTC
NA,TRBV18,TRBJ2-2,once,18,CASSPPTAQSLNTGELFF,TGTGCCAGCTCACCCCCGACCGCACAATCACTTAACACCGGGGAGCTGTTTTTT
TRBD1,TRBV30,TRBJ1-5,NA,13,CACSTGDNQPQHF,TGTGCCTGTAGTACAGGGGACAATCAGCCCCAGCATTTT
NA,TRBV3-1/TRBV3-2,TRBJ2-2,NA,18,CASSQGRGTTANTGELFF,TGTGCCAGCAGCCAAGGAAGGGGGACTACTGCGAACACCGGGGAGCTGTTTTTT
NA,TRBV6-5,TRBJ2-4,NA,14,CASRTGVSRDIQYF,TGTGCCAGCAGAACCGGGGTTAGCAGGGACATTCAGTACTTC